This passage covers 24 T cell receptor beta chains from one sample sequenced in a study of human T cells and chemical hapten exposure. In TCRdb, the RACE reads were re-called with MiXCR into one record per CDR3 protein. The data contain over 300,000 distinct CDR3 sequences, less than 6.5% of them seen just once; the ten biggest clones take up just over 2.5%. Indicated time point: pre-sensitization, week 0. Treatment described: therapeutic diphenylcyclopropenone sensitization with weekly scalp DPC. The sample was whole blood, taken in connection with sensitization to the hapten diphenylcyclopropenone (DPC). The receptors derive from a woman between 50 and 59 years old with alopecia areata. Some clones in this sample may be carry-over from other donors' samples.

This clonotype was picked up many times. The chain carries TRBV24-1 and TRBJ2-2; 8 bases fit TRBD1. Unmatched junction bases numbered 6, after V lost 9 bases and J lost 7 bases. CDR3 size: 13 residues. The germline gives CDR1 KGHDR, CDR2 SFDVKD. CDR3 sequence: CATPTGAIGELFF. The CDR3 nucleotides are TGTGCCACCCCGACAGGGGCTATCGGGGAGCTGTTTTTT.

The rearrangement joins TRBV12-3 or TRBV12-4 to TRBJ1-5; TRBD1 matches 8 bases. Trimming cost V 7 bases and J 6 bases; bases outside gene matches: 8. This CDR3 comprises 14 residues. CDR3 coding DNA: TGTGCCAGCACCAGGACAGGGAGGGTTCAGCCCCAGCATTTT. Amino acids: CASTRTGRVQPQHF.

Many counts were recorded for this clonotype. The chain employs TRBV5-1 and TRBJ2-1; D gene unclear. V lost 0 bases and J lost 3, with 4 bases in between. The germline V gene has CDR1 SGHRS and CDR2 YFSETQ. The length of the CDR3 is 13 residues. CDR3 sequence: CASSLAIYNEQFF. CDR3 coding DNA: TGCGCCAGCAGCTTGGCCATCTACAATGAGCAGTTCTTC.

This clonotype has a handful of counts. The chain recombines TRBV6-4 with TRBJ2-1, with TRBD2 as a possible D gene (5 bases). This CDR3 region has 15 residues. The germline CDR1 and CDR2 sequences are MRHNA and SNTAGT. Trimming pared 4 bases from V and 3 bases from J, leaving 13 bases between. The CDR3 region has the DNA TGTGCCAGCAGTGGGGGTCCCGGGGACTACAATGAGCAGTTCTTC. Its translation is CASSGGPGDYNEQFF.

This clonotype was counted many times. This chain joins TRBV20-1 and TRBJ2-2; D unresolved. The CDR3 sequence is 15 residues long. The germline V gene has CDR1 DFQATT and CDR2 SNEGSKA (reference sequence). V lost 0 bases and J 1 base, leaving 9 bases between the germline ends. CDR3 DNA: TGCAGTGCTAGAGAGGACGGAGAGAACACCGGGGAGCTGTTTTTT. It encodes CSAREDGENTGELFF.

This clonotype was counted at least ten times. This chain connects TRBV5-6 to TRBJ2-3; D is ambiguous. V lost 7 bases and J 1 base, leaving 10 bases between the germline ends. This CDR3 contains 13 residues. Per the germline V gene, CDR1 is SGHDT and CDR2 is YYEEEE. In nucleotides, the CDR3 is TGTGCCAGCCATAAGGTGGGCACAGATACGCAGTATTTT. The encoded protein is CASHKVGTDTQYF.

This clonotype was recorded at least ten times. The chain employs TRBV6-2 or TRBV6-3 and TRBJ1-5; possible D gene TRBD1, 6 bases. From germline, CDR1 is MNHEY and CDR2 SVGEGT. The length of the CDR3 is 16 residues. Between the trimmed V and J ends, which lost 7 bases and 4 bases, there was a span of 20 bases. The CDR3 DNA follows: TGTGCCAGCACCCAAAGGAGAGGGACACGGAATCAGCCCCAGCATTTT. It encodes CASTQRRGTRNQPQHF.

V usage is TRBV19 and J usage is TRBJ2-1, with 7 bases fitting TRBD2. CDR1 is LNHDA, CDR2 SQIVND, per germline (reference sequence). V shed 8 bases, J shed 4 bases, and the junction held 8 bases outside the gene matches. The CDR3 length is 14 residues. CDR3 DNA sequence: TGTGCCAGTGCCGGGAGGTCGGGGTACAATGAGCAGTTCTTC. Protein product: CASAGRSGYNEQFF.

This clonotype was counted a few times. This chain links TRBV5-4 with TRBJ1-2; TRBD1 might be the D (6 bases). The CDR3 contains 15 residues. Germline lookup yields CDR1 SGHNT and CDR2 YYREEE (reference sequence). With 5 bases removed from V and 2 bases from J, the gap between germline ends came to 16 bases. The CDR3 loop reads CASSVRDTENYGYTF. The CDR3 nucleotides read TGTGCCAGCAGTGTCCGGGACACCGAAAACTATGGCTACACCTTC. Full variable domain (rest looked up from reference TRBV5-4 and TRBJ1-2): ETGVTQSPTHLIKTRGQQVTLRCSSQSGHNTVSWYQQALGQGPQFIFQYYREEENGRGNFPPRFSGLQFPNYSSELNVNALELDDSALYLCASSVRDTENYGYTFGSGTRLTVV.

This clonotype was detected many times. CDR3 residues: CASSPGTSGISLTDTQYF. The CDR3 bases are TGTGCCAGCAGCCCCGGGACTAGCGGGATCTCTTTGACAGATACGCAGTATTTT. V usage is TRBV7-2 and J usage is TRBJ2-3; 13 positions agree with TRBD2. The CDR3 is 18 residues long. Per germline, CDR1 SGHTA and CDR2 FQGNSA. V gave up 5 bases and J gave up 3 bases; unmatched junction bases: 11.

This clonotype occurred many times. The V and J genes are TRBV20-1 and TRBJ2-3; D ambiguous. Germline V CDR1 and CDR2: DFQATT, SNEGSKA (reference sequence). The V gene lost 2 bases and the J gene lost 4 bases, with 4 bases spanning the gap. The CDR3 runs 11 residues. Written as DNA, the CDR3 is TGCAGTGCTAGATGGGCAGATACGCAGTATTTT. Translated: CSARWADTQYF.

The chain has TRBV6-6 and TRBJ2-7; D uncertain. Trimming took 2 bases from V and 2 from J, leaving 7 bases between them. Germline V gene data show CDR1 as MNHNY and CDR2 as SVGAGI (reference sequence). The CDR3 is made up of 13 amino acids. The CDR3, as DNA: TGTGCCAGCAGTTACGTGCCCGCCTACGAGCAGTACTTC. Translation gives CASSYVPAYEQYF.

This clonotype was recorded a few times. V usage is TRBV21-1 and J usage is TRBJ2-7; the table names TRBD2, a call not compared with the DNA. TRBV21-1 constitutes a pseudogene. CDR3 length: 18 residues. This CDR3 is CASSKGGPGTSILYEQYF. The CDR3 bases are TGTGCCAGCAGCAAAGGAGGCCCCGGGACTAGCATTCTCTACGAGCAGTACTTC.

This clonotype was counted at least ten times. The chain employs TRBV11-1 and TRBJ1-1; unclear D gene. Germline lookup yields CDR1 SGHAT and CDR2 FQDESV (reference sequence). Trimming left V 1 base short and J 4 bases short, with 13 bases between. This CDR3 region has 15 residues. Written as DNA, the CDR3 is TGTGCCAGCAGCTTAGGCGGGGTGTTTTTCACTGAAGCTTTCTTT. Amino acid sequence: CASSLGGVFFTEAFF.

The chain is built from TRBV9 and TRBJ2-4; TRBD2 might be the D (5 bases). Germline V gives CDR1 SGDLS, CDR2 YYNGEE. The CDR3 length is 18 residues. Trimming stripped 3 bases from V and 0 bases from J, with 19 bases between. The CDR3 DNA reads as TGTGCCAGCAGCGCTCCCCAGTGGAGGACGGGAGCCAAAAACATTCAGTACTTC. This sequence encodes CASSAPQWRTGAKNIQYF.

This clonotype was detected many times. The J gene is TRBJ2-5, the V gene TRBV29-1; D assignment may be TRBD1 or TRBD2 (5 bases each). V shed 4 bases and J shed 1 base, with 19 bases lying between them. Germline CDR1 and CDR2: SQVTM and ANQGSEA. This CDR3 region has 16 residues. The CDR3 bases are TGCAGCGTTGTGGGGGTTAAGTCCCCAGTCCAAGAGACCCAGTACTTC. It codes for CSVVGVKSPVQETQYF.

The V gene is TRBV20-1, the J gene TRBJ1-1; 10 bases match TRBD1. Germline V CDR1 and CDR2: DFQATT, SNEGSKA (reference sequence). CDR3 size: 13 residues. The V and J ends lost 5 bases and 5 bases, in that order; junction bases with no gene match: 5. The CDR3: CSAPGQGVTEAFF. CDR3 sequence (DNA): TGCAGTGCTCCCGGACAGGGGGTGACTGAAGCTTTCTTT.

This chain connects TRBV13 to TRBJ2-2; D not certain. Per the germline V gene, CDR1 is PRHDT and CDR2 is FYEKMQ (reference sequence). The CDR3 is 16 amino acids. Deletions cut 6 bases from V and 0 bases from J, with 14 bases between. The chain's CDR3 is CASSSRTVANTGELFF. In nucleotides, the CDR3 is TGTGCCAGCAGTTCTAGAACTGTCGCGAACACCGGGGAGCTGTTTTTT.

This clonotype was detected a few times. V gene TRBV7-8 combines with J gene TRBJ2-3; 7 bases fit TRBD2. CDR1 and CDR2 (germline): SGHVS, FQNEAQ. This CDR3 region has 15 residues. After removal of 1 base from V and 3 bases from J, the junction contained 4 bases not matched to a gene. CDR3 in amino acids: CASSLVGGWTDTQYF. CDR3 coding DNA: TGTGCCAGCAGCTTAGTGGGGGGGTGGACAGATACGCAGTATTTT.

This clonotype came up many times. The chain employs TRBV12-3 or TRBV12-4 and TRBJ2-3; weak D call: TRBD2 (6 bases). V shed 1 base and J shed 3 bases, with 11 bases lying between them. This CDR3 is 15 amino acids long. DNA for the CDR3: TGTGCCAGCAGTTTAGGAGCGGAGGGGACAGATACGCAGTATTTT. Protein: CASSLGAEGTDTQYF.

This clonotype occurred many times. This chain links TRBV29-1 with TRBJ2-7; 7 nucleotides match TRBD1. Germline assignment: CDR1 SQVTM and CDR2 ANQGSEA. Unmatched junction bases numbered 6, after V lost 2 bases and J lost 2 bases. This CDR3 has 14 residues. The CDR3 here is CSVETGTDPYEQYF. In DNA form, the CDR3 reads TGCAGCGTTGAAACCGGGACAGATCCCTACGAGCAGTACTTC.

V gene TRBV20-1 combines with J gene TRBJ2-7; D might be TRBD1 (6 bases). The germline gives CDR1 DFQATT, CDR2 SNEGSKA (reference sequence). V shed 4 bases and J shed 5 bases, with 15 bases lying between them. CDR3 length: 13 amino acids. For the CDR3, the DNA is TGCAGTGCTAAACAGGGTACAGTTAACGAGCAGTACTTC. It encodes CSAKQGTVNEQYF.

There are many counts of this clonotype. The genes are TRBV7-2 and TRBJ2-5; D gene uncertain. V was shortened by 5 bases and J by 3 bases, with 10 bases between the two germline ends. Looked up from germline, CDR1 is SGHTA and CDR2 is FQGNSA. CDR3 size: 13 residues. This CDR3 reads CASSTRKEETQYF. The CDR3 nucleotides read TGTGCCAGCAGCACACGCAAGGAAGAGACCCAGTACTTC.

The chain joins TRBV6-2 or TRBV6-3 to TRBJ2-3; D is perhaps TRBD1 (6 bases). There are 11 residues in the CDR3. The germline gives CDR1 MNHEY, CDR2 SVGEGT. Trimming removed 5 bases from V and 10 bases from J, with 10 bases in between. This chain's CDR3 is CASSQGNAQYF. DNA of the CDR3: TGTGCCAGCAGTCAGGGGAATGCGCAGTATTTT.